A selection of T cell receptor beta chains follows, all from one sample in a study of CD8 T cells in Susac syndrome. TCRdb used MiXCR to reprocess the immunoSEQ multiplex PCR reads, holding one entry per CDR3 protein. In the table there are more than 150,000 distinct CDR3 sequences, approximately 93% of which are singletons. The sequenced sample was CD8+ T cells from PBMCs. The receptors were gathered from a human donor with multiple sclerosis. Both conserved end residues are part of each CDR3. The D gene is left open where the match is weak. Size is omitted from some rows. Given values are once, few, many or a class for expanded clones.

J gene: TRBJ2-1
V gene: TRBV5-1
D gene: NA
clone size: NA
CDR3 DNA: TGCGCCAGCAGCTCTGGGGCCCCCAGAGAGTTCTTC
CDR3 protein: CASSSGAPREFF

J gene: TRBJ2-2
V gene: TRBV6-4
D gene: NA
clone size: NA
CDR3 DNA: TGTGCCAGCAGTGTCGGGCGAACTTTCCCCCCTTACACCGGGGAGCTGTTTTTT
CDR3 protein: CASSVGRTFPPYTGELFF

J gene: TRBJ2-3
V gene: TRBV20-1
D gene: NA
clone size: NA
CDR3 DNA: TGCAGTGCTAGGGACATAGGGGGCACAGATACGCAGTATTTT
CDR3 protein: CSARDIGGTDTQYF

J gene: TRBJ2-1
V gene: TRBV4-3
D gene: NA
clone size: NA
CDR3 DNA: TGCGCCAGCAGCCAAGGCCGACAGGCCCCTAGGGGTGAGCAGTTCTTC
CDR3 protein: CASSQGRQAPRGEQFF

J gene: TRBJ2-7
V gene: TRBV5-6
D gene: TRBD1
clone size: NA
CDR3 DNA: TGTGCCAGCAGCCTTCTCGGACAGGGTTGGAACGAGCAGTACTTC
CDR3 protein: CASSLLGQGWNEQYF

J gene: TRBJ1-2
V gene: TRBV9
D gene: NA
clone size: NA
CDR3 DNA: TGTGCCAGTTCGGGACGGCGGGATGGCTACACCTTC
CDR3 protein: CASSGRRDGYTF

J gene: TRBJ2-7
V gene: TRBV18
D gene: NA
clone size: NA
CDR3 DNA: TGTGCCAGCTCACCAGGTGGAGGGGTCTACGAGCAGTACTTC
CDR3 protein: CASSPGGGVYEQYF

J gene: TRBJ1-5
V gene: TRBV15
D gene: NA
clone size: NA
CDR3 DNA: TGTGCCACCAGCAGAGGGGGCGGGGGGCCCAATCAGCCCCAGCATTTT
CDR3 protein: CATSRGGGGPNQPQHF

J gene: TRBJ1-1
V gene: TRBV7-9
D gene: NA
clone size: NA
CDR3 DNA: TGTGCCAGTGCGGGGGGCATCCCTGAAGCTTTCTTT
CDR3 protein: CASAGGIPEAFF

J gene: TRBJ2-2
V gene: TRBV23-1
D gene: NA
clone size: once
CDR3 DNA: TGCGCCGCAAGAACCGCATCCCCCAGGGCAGGGGAGCTTTCGAGGCACACCGGGGAGCTGTTTTTT
CDR3 protein: CAARTASPRAGELSRHTGELFF

J gene: TRBJ1-2
V gene: TRBV15
D gene: NA
clone size: once
CDR3 DNA: TGTGCCACCAGCAGAGTGGGGGCCGCCATCTATGGCTACACCTTC
CDR3 protein: CATSRVGAAIYGYTF

J gene: TRBJ2-2
V gene: TRBV6-1
D gene: NA
clone size: NA
CDR3 DNA: TGTGCCACGTACCCATGGGGGTTGTCGAACACCGGGGAGCTGTTTTTT
CDR3 protein: CATYPWGLSNTGELFF

J gene: TRBJ2-1
V gene: TRBV5-1
D gene: NA
clone size: NA
CDR3 DNA: TGCGCCAGCAGCTTCCCCGCAGACAATACGTACAATGAGCAGTTCTTC
CDR3 protein: CASSFPADNTYNEQFF

J gene: TRBJ1-1
V gene: TRBV19
D gene: NA
clone size: NA
CDR3 DNA: TGTGCCAGCTGCCACAGGGCGAACACTGAAGCTTTCTTT
CDR3 protein: CASCHRANTEAFF

J gene: TRBJ1-2
V gene: TRBV18
D gene: NA
clone size: NA
CDR3 DNA: TGTGCCAGCTCACCCGAAGTTCGAACTCTCTATGGCTACACCTTC
CDR3 protein: CASSPEVRTLYGYTF

J gene: TRBJ1-2
V gene: TRBV9
D gene: NA
clone size: NA
CDR3 DNA: TGTGCGAGCACGGGGGACGACGGCTACACCTTC
CDR3 protein: CASTGDDGYTF

J gene: TRBJ2-1
V gene: TRBV3-1
D gene: TRBD2
clone size: NA
CDR3 DNA: TGTGCCAGCAGCCAAGATCGCAGCGGGGGGGCGGTTGAGCAGTTCTTC
CDR3 protein: CASSQDRSGGAVEQFF

J gene: TRBJ2-7
V gene: TRBV27
D gene: TRBD2
clone size: NA
CDR3 DNA: TGTGCCAGCAGTGGGCGGGGACTAGCTCTCTACGAGCAGTACTTC
CDR3 protein: CASSGRGLALYEQYF

J gene: TRBJ1-2
V gene: TRBV30
D gene: NA
clone size: NA
CDR3 DNA: TGTGCCTGGAGTGTCCGCCCGACCCCGAATAGCTATGGCTACACCTTC
CDR3 protein: CAWSVRPTPNSYGYTF

J gene: TRBJ1-5
V gene: TRBV9
D gene: NA
clone size: once
CDR3 DNA: TGTGCCAGCAGCGGGTCTCCTGGGAATCAGCCCCAGCATTTT
CDR3 protein: CASSGSPGNQPQHF

J gene: TRBJ2-2
V gene: TRBV12-5
D gene: NA
clone size: NA
CDR3 DNA: TGTGCTAGTGGTTTGCCACCGTCGGGGGCCGGGGAGCTGTTTTTT
CDR3 protein: CASGLPPSGAGELFF

J gene: TRBJ2-1
V gene: TRBV7-9
D gene: NA
clone size: NA
CDR3 DNA: TGTGCCAGCAGCTTAGGCGGCCTTGCTGGTGAGCAGTTCTTC
CDR3 protein: CASSLGGLAGEQFF

J gene: TRBJ1-5
V gene: TRBV15
D gene: NA
clone size: once
CDR3 DNA: TGTGCCACCAGCAGAGGGAGGGGGGGCAATCAGCCCCAGCATTTT
CDR3 protein: CATSRGRGGNQPQHF

J gene: TRBJ2-1
V gene: TRBV27
D gene: NA
clone size: few
CDR3 DNA: TGTGCCAGCAGTTTAGGGGTAGGGAATGAGCAGTTCTTC
CDR3 protein: CASSLGVGNEQFF

J gene: TRBJ2-1
V gene: TRBV7-9
D gene: TRBD1
clone size: NA
CDR3 DNA: TGTGCCAGCAGGCTCGGACGTCGGGAGGGACAGGGGTCCTACAATGAGCAGTTCTTC
CDR3 protein: CASRLGRREGQGSYNEQFF

J gene: TRBJ2-7
V gene: TRBV19
D gene: TRBD2
clone size: NA
CDR3 DNA: TGTGCCAGTAGTATACGCGGGGGTGCCGCCGACGAGCAGTACTTC
CDR3 protein: CASSIRGGAADEQYF

J gene: TRBJ1-1
V gene: TRBV12-5
D gene: TRBD1
clone size: NA
CDR3 DNA: TGTGCTAGTGGTTTAAGGACAGGGGCGGACACTGAAGCTTTCTTT
CDR3 protein: CASGLRTGADTEAFF

J gene: TRBJ2-6
V gene: TRBV20-1
D gene: NA
clone size: NA
CDR3 DNA: TGCAGTGCTAGACCTACGGGGAGCGGGGCCAACGTCCTGACTTTC
CDR3 protein: CSARPTGSGANVLTF

J gene: TRBJ2-1
V gene: TRBV3-1
D gene: NA
clone size: once
CDR3 DNA: TGTGCCAGCAGCCAAGAAGGGGGGAATGAGCAGTTCTTC
CDR3 protein: CASSQEGGNEQFF

J gene: TRBJ1-2
V gene: TRBV20-1
D gene: NA
clone size: NA
CDR3 DNA: TGCAGTGCTAGAGATGACCTCGGTGGCTACACCTTC
CDR3 protein: CSARDDLGGYTF

J gene: TRBJ2-2
V gene: TRBV7-8
D gene: NA
clone size: NA
CDR3 DNA: TGTGCCAGCAGTTCTCTACTAGTCACAGGGAACACCGGGGAGCTGTTTTTT
CDR3 protein: CASSSLLVTGNTGELFF

J gene: TRBJ1-2
V gene: TRBV29-1
D gene: TRBD1
clone size: NA
CDR3 DNA: TGCAGCGCCGAGGCAGGGGGCGATGGCTACACCTTC
CDR3 protein: CSAEAGGDGYTF

J gene: TRBJ2-1
V gene: TRBV7-8
D gene: NA
clone size: few
CDR3 DNA: TGTGCCAGCAGCTCATTCTCTGGCTCCTACAATGAGCAGTTCTTC
CDR3 protein: CASSSFSGSYNEQFF

J gene: TRBJ2-2
V gene: TRBV27
D gene: NA
clone size: once
CDR3 DNA: TGTGCCAGCAGTTTATCGGGCGGAACGAACACCGGGGAGCTGTTTTTT
CDR3 protein: CASSLSGGTNTGELFF

J gene: TRBJ1-5
V gene: TRBV20-1
D gene: TRBD1
clone size: NA
CDR3 DNA: TGCAGTGCTAGATCCCAGGGGGCGTGGGTTCAGCCCCAGCATTTT
CDR3 protein: CSARSQGAWVQPQHF

J gene: TRBJ2-5
V gene: TRBV5-4
D gene: NA
clone size: NA
CDR3 DNA: TGTGCCAGCAGCTCGTTTCCGGGGCAAAAAGAGACCCAGTACTTC
CDR3 protein: CASSSFPGQKETQYF

J gene: TRBJ1-2
V gene: TRBV27
D gene: NA
clone size: NA
CDR3 DNA: TGTGCCAGCAGTTTATCCCCGACAGGAACAAGCTACACCTTC
CDR3 protein: CASSLSPTGTSYTF

J gene: TRBJ1-2
V gene: TRBV9
D gene: TRBD1
clone size: NA
CDR3 DNA: TGTGCCAGCAGCGTAGGGGACAGGCTCTATGGCTACACCTTC
CDR3 protein: CASSVGDRLYGYTF

J gene: TRBJ1-2
V gene: TRBV13
D gene: NA
clone size: NA
CDR3 DNA: TGTGCCAGCAGCTTAGAGGGGAATGGCTACACCTTC
CDR3 protein: CASSLEGNGYTF

J gene: TRBJ2-5
V gene: TRBV9
D gene: NA
clone size: NA
CDR3 DNA: TGTGCCAGCAGCGTAGACCCTGGGATCCAAGAGACCCAGTACTTC
CDR3 protein: CASSVDPGIQETQYF

J gene: TRBJ2-5
V gene: TRBV20-1
D gene: NA
clone size: NA
CDR3 DNA: TGCAGTGCTAGAGAGGCGCAGGGCATGGAGACCCAGTACTTC
CDR3 protein: CSAREAQGMETQYF

J gene: TRBJ1-1
V gene: TRBV20-1
D gene: NA
clone size: NA
CDR3 DNA: TGCAGTGCTGGCTCCTCTCCCGGGACTCATCCTGAAGCTTTCTTT
CDR3 protein: CSAGSSPGTHPEAFF

J gene: TRBJ1-2
V gene: TRBV15
D gene: TRBD1
clone size: NA
CDR3 DNA: TGTGCCACCAGCAGTTCCTCGGGACAGCACTATGGCTACACCTTC
CDR3 protein: CATSSSSGQHYGYTF